This T cell receptor (beta chain) emerged from a study of blood T cell repertoires in COVID-19. Germline CDR1 WSHSY, CDR2 SAAADI. The CDR3 totals 16 residues. Between the trimmed V and J ends, which lost 0 bases and 3 bases, there was a span of 11 bases. Method: immunoSEQ multiplex PCR; TCRdb's copy keeps in-frame clones and lacks some. Among 200,000 or so clones, roughly 84% were seen once, and the ten largest hold 7.5%. The sequenced material came from PBMCs or T cells enriched from blood (not recorded which). The rearrangement links TRBV10-2 to TRBJ1-4; TRBD1 is a possible D gene (5 bases). This sequence was found in a man aged 35-49 years who had recovered from COVID-19. For the CDR3, the DNA is TGCGCCAGCAGTGAGTCTCTGAGGACACCTAATGAAAAACTGTTTTTT. Protein product: CASSESLRTPNEKLFF.